The rows below give T cell receptor beta chains drawn from one sample of a study of blood T cells in healthy people across ages. TCRdb re-derived calls from the 5' RACE reads in MiXCR, one entry per CDR3 protein. The sample consists of 1.5 million to 2 million distinct CDR3 sequences, roughly 27% of them appearing once. Sequenced: blood. These receptors all come from a woman aged 25 to 39 in good health. CDR3s include the opening cysteine and the closing phenylalanine or tryptophan. Some rows have no size entry. The others give once, few or many, or a class for an expanded clone.

>few|TRBV5-6
CASSLTAGGGETQYF
>once|TRBV12-3/TRBV12-4
CASSGGASGAFF
>few|TRBV12-3/TRBV12-4
CASSPRFGSGNEQFF
>NA|TRBV2
CASSERTVYNEQFF
>few|TRBV25-1
CASSPRRTGELFF
>few|TRBV12-3/TRBV12-4
CASSPPRLTQETQYF
>many|TRBV5-6
CASSSTSGGHNEQFF
>NA|TRBV10-1
CACSGGGSPYEQYF
>few|TRBV12-3/TRBV12-4
CASSLLGPTNEKLFF
>NA|TRBV2
CASSEALDSLNTEAFF